Listed below are T cell receptor beta chains from one sample, sequenced in a study of TIL therapy for anti-PD-1-resistant metastatic lung cancer. Sequencing used immunoSEQ multiplex PCR; TCRdb keeps in-frame clones, though not all of them. The top ten clones hold 10% to 11% of a sample with about 95,000 clones, less than 70% of them seen once. The sample here was tumor tissue, taken at baseline. The source of these receptors is a person aged 25-85 years with non-small cell lung cancer. Both conserved end residues are part of each CDR3. Fields, in order: J gene, clone size, D gene, V gene, CDR3 length, CDR3 protein, CDR3 DNA. The D gene is left open where the match is weak. Clone size is given for some rows only: seen once, a few or many times, or a class if the clone is expanded.

J: TRBJ2-2
size: -
D: TRBD2
V: TRBV7-2
length: 19
CDR3: CASSPIEVQRGGSTGELFF
DNA: TGTGCCAGCAGCCCCATCGAGGTCCAGCGGGGGGGAAGCACCGGGGAGCTGTTTTTT

J: TRBJ2-7
size: many
D: -
V: TRBV5-8
length: 13
CDR3: CASSSMSAGQADF
DNA: TGTGCCAGCAGCTCGATGTCAGCGGGTCAAGCTGACTTC

J: TRBJ2-4
size: -
D: -
V: TRBV7-2
length: 16
CDR3: CASSFGQTAVKNIQYF
DNA: TGTGCCAGCAGCTTTGGACAGACCGCTGTCAAAAACATTCAGTACTTC

J: TRBJ2-2
size: -
D: -
V: TRBV19
length: 16
CDR3: CASSMYVKSNTGELFF
DNA: TGTGCCAGTAGTATGTACGTCAAATCGAACACCGGGGAGCTGTTTTTT

J: TRBJ2-7
size: -
D: TRBD2
V: TRBV11-2
length: 14
CDR3: CASSLRELGYEQYF
DNA: TGTGCCAGCAGCTTGCGGGAGTTAGGCTACGAGCAGTACTTC

J: TRBJ2-3
size: -
D: -
V: TRBV29-1
length: 14
CDR3: CSVEADTSTDTQYF
DNA: TGCAGCGTTGAGGCGGATACTAGCACAGATACGCAGTATTTT

J: TRBJ2-7
size: -
D: TRBD2
V: TRBV3-1/TRBV3-2
length: 15
CDR3: CASSQVGRGAYEQYF
DNA: TGTGCCAGCAGCCAAGTTGGGCGGGGGGCCTACGAGCAGTACTTC

J: TRBJ1-1
size: -
D: -
V: TRBV5-4
length: 15
CDR3: CASSLGDSGGTEAFF
DNA: TGTGCCAGCAGCTTGGGGGACTCAGGAGGCACTGAAGCTTTCTTT

J: TRBJ2-3
size: -
D: TRBD2
V: TRBV5-4
length: 14
CDR3: CASSSAGGGDTQYF
DNA: TGTGCCAGCAGCAGTGCGGGAGGCGGAGATACGCAGTATTTT

J: TRBJ1-6
size: once
D: -
V: TRBV27
length: 16
CDR3: CASSSRGPRRNSPLHF
DNA: TGTGCCAGCAGTTCCCGGGGCCCGCGGCGGAATTCACCCCTCCACTTT

J: TRBJ2-7
size: -
D: -
V: TRBV5-1
length: 13
CDR3: CASSEPGENEQYF
DNA: TGCGCCAGCAGCGAACCCGGGGAAAACGAGCAGTACTTC

J: TRBJ2-1
size: -
D: -
V: TRBV27
length: 12
CDR3: CASSDRSYEQFF
DNA: TGTGCCAGCAGTGACAGAAGTTATGAGCAGTTCTTC

J: TRBJ1-1
size: -
D: -
V: TRBV3-1/TRBV3-2
length: 15
CDR3: CASSPQQGLFTEAFF
DNA: TGTGCCAGCAGCCCACAACAGGGATTGTTCACTGAAGCTTTCTTT

J: TRBJ1-3
size: -
D: TRBD1
V: TRBV5-6
length: 16
CDR3: CASSDATGGGGNTIYF
DNA: TGTGCCAGCAGCGACGCGACAGGGGGCGGTGGAAACACCATATATTTT

J: TRBJ2-6
size: -
D: TRBD2
V: TRBV28
length: 20
CDR3: CASSLTGGLAGEFGANVLTF
DNA: TGTGCCAGCAGTCTGACGGGAGGACTAGCGGGAGAGTTTGGGGCCAACGTCCTGACTTTC

J: TRBJ2-2
size: -
D: TRBD2
V: TRBV4-3
length: 18
CDR3: CASSPTGTSGGAYGELFF
DNA: TGCGCCAGCAGCCCTACCGGGACTAGCGGGGGGGCCTACGGGGAGCTGTTTTTT

J: TRBJ1-5
size: -
D: -
V: TRBV2
length: 14
CDR3: CASRDRSGDQPQHF
DNA: TGTGCCAGCAGAGACAGGTCAGGGGATCAGCCCCAGCATTTT

J: TRBJ2-5
size: -
D: -
V: TRBV5-1
length: 11
CDR3: CASSLVETQYF
DNA: TGCGCCAGCAGCTTGGTAGAGACCCAGTACTTC

J: TRBJ1-4
size: -
D: -
V: TRBV7-2
length: 15
CDR3: CASSFLVQGGEKLFF
DNA: TGTGCCAGCAGCTTCCTTGTACAGGGAGGTGAAAAACTGTTTTTT

J: TRBJ1-6
size: -
D: -
V: TRBV3-1/TRBV3-2
length: 17
CDR3: CASSQEMWGRTQSPLHF
DNA: TGTGCCAGCAGCCAAGAGATGTGGGGCAGGACACAATCACCCCTCCACTTT

J: TRBJ1-1
size: -
D: TRBD1
V: TRBV5-8
length: 18
CDR3: CASSLVWDSEPLNTEAFF
DNA: TGTGCCAGCAGCTTGGTTTGGGACAGCGAACCTTTGAACACTGAAGCTTTCTTT

J: TRBJ2-5
size: -
D: TRBD1
V: TRBV7-7
length: 16
CDR3: CASSFSGTGGLETQYF
DNA: TGTGCTAGCAGCTTTTCCGGGACAGGGGGCTTAGAGACCCAGTACTTC

J: TRBJ1-2
size: -
D: -
V: TRBV19
length: 13
CDR3: CASSPDLNYGYTF
DNA: TGTGCCAGTAGCCCGGATCTAAACTATGGCTACACCTTC

J: TRBJ2-5
size: once
D: -
V: TRBV27
length: 16
CDR3: CASSQPSSDGKETQYF
DNA: TGTGCCAGCAGCCAACCTAGCTCAGACGGGAAAGAGACCCAGTACTTC

J: TRBJ1-5
size: -
D: -
V: TRBV2
length: 14
CDR3: CASSVGGREQPQHF
DNA: TGTGCCAGCAGTGTCGGGGGAAGGGAACAGCCCCAGCATTTT

J: TRBJ2-2
size: -
D: TRBD2
V: TRBV3-1/TRBV3-2
length: 16
CDR3: CASNQLRGGVAGELFF
DNA: TGTGCCAGCAACCAACTGCGCGGGGGGGTTGCCGGGGAGCTGTTTTTT

J: TRBJ1-3
size: -
D: TRBD1
V: TRBV4-2
length: 17
CDR3: CASSQHHNRGSGNTIYF
DNA: TGTGCCAGCAGCCAACACCACAACAGGGGTTCTGGAAACACCATATATTTT

J: TRBJ2-2
size: -
D: TRBD2
V: TRBV3-1/TRBV3-2
length: 18
CDR3: CASSRMSSGKKAAGELFF
DNA: TGTGCCAGCAGCCGTATGTCTAGCGGGAAGAAGGCCGCCGGGGAGCTGTTTTTT

J: TRBJ1-1
size: -
D: TRBD1
V: TRBV7-6
length: 15
CDR3: CASSSPGGANTEAFF
DNA: TGTGCCAGCAGCTCGCCAGGGGGAGCGAACACTGAAGCTTTCTTT

J: TRBJ1-2
size: once
D: TRBD1
V: TRBV27
length: 16
CDR3: CASSPLVGQGGYGYTF
DNA: TGTGCCAGCAGTCCACTCGTCGGACAGGGGGGCTATGGCTACACCTTC

J: TRBJ1-5
size: -
D: TRBD1
V: TRBV6-5
length: 15
CDR3: CASSYSQGAYQPQHF
DNA: TGTGCCAGCAGTTACAGCCAGGGGGCCTATCAGCCCCAGCATTTT

J: TRBJ2-7
size: -
D: TRBD2
V: TRBV20-1
length: 15
CDR3: CSASGGRGGSYEQYF
DNA: TGCAGTGCTAGTGGCGGGCGCGGGGGATCCTACGAGCAGTACTTC

J: TRBJ2-2
size: -
D: -
V: TRBV7-2
length: 14
CDR3: CASSLARGTGELFF
DNA: TGTGCCAGCAGCTTAGCGCGGGGCACCGGGGAGCTGTTTTTT

J: TRBJ1-5
size: -
D: -
V: TRBV5-6
length: 14
CDR3: CASSLGYFNQPQHF
DNA: TGTGCCAGCAGCTTGGGATATTTCAATCAGCCCCAGCATTTT

J: TRBJ2-7
size: few
D: -
V: TRBV7-2
length: 12
CDR3: CASSRVYYEQYF
DNA: TGTGCCAGCAGCCGCGTCTACTACGAGCAGTACTTC

J: TRBJ1-2
size: -
D: -
V: TRBV27
length: 14
CDR3: CASSLKGMFYGYTF
DNA: TGTGCCAGCAGTTTAAAAGGAATGTTCTATGGCTACACCTTC

J: TRBJ2-4
size: -
D: TRBD1
V: TRBV4-1
length: 16
CDR3: CASSQGRQGTKNIQYF
DNA: TGCGCCAGCAGCCAAGGTCGACAGGGTACCAAAAACATTCAGTACTTC

J: TRBJ2-1
size: few
D: -
V: TRBV28
length: 13
CDR3: CASSLGRLVYQFF
DNA: TGTGCCAGCAGTTTGGGGCGACTAGTTTATCAGTTCTTC

J: TRBJ2-1
size: once
D: TRBD2
V: TRBV10-2
length: 13
CDR3: CASKGLALSEQFF
DNA: TGCGCCAGCAAGGGACTAGCGCTAAGTGAGCAGTTCTTC

J: TRBJ1-2
size: -
D: -
V: TRBV9
length: 14
CDR3: CASSVDGGDYGYTF
DNA: TGTGCCAGCAGCGTAGATGGCGGAGACTATGGCTACACCTTC

J: TRBJ1-5
size: few
D: -
V: TRBV7-9
length: 14
CDR3: CASSPGTGDQPQHF
DNA: TGTGCCAGCAGCCCCGGGACGGGGGATCAGCCCCAGCATTTT

J: TRBJ2-5
size: few
D: TRBD1
V: TRBV11-3
length: 16
CDR3: CASSSGGTGTQETQYF
DNA: TGTGCCAGCAGCTCTGGGGGGACAGGGACTCAAGAGACCCAGTACTTC

J: TRBJ2-2
size: -
D: -
V: TRBV12-3/TRBV12-4
length: 11
CDR3: CASRNTGELFF
DNA: TGTGCCAGCAGGAACACCGGGGAGCTGTTTTTT

J: TRBJ2-3
size: -
D: -
V: TRBV7-3
length: 13
CDR3: CASSTSVTDTQYF
DNA: TGTGCCAGCAGCACGTCCGTCACAGATACGCAGTATTTT

J: TRBJ1-1
size: -
D: -
V: TRBV5-1
length: 13
CDR3: CASSPQPGQKAFF
DNA: TGCGCCAGCAGCCCGCAGCCGGGACAAAAAGCTTTCTTT

J: TRBJ2-3
size: -
D: -
V: TRBV6-4
length: 13
CDR3: CASSETGSDTQYF
DNA: TGTGCCAGCAGTGAAACAGGGTCAGATACGCAGTATTTT

J: TRBJ1-4
size: -
D: TRBD1
V: TRBV4-1
length: 16
CDR3: CASSQFTGTGLEKLFF
DNA: TGCGCCAGCAGCCAATTTACCGGGACAGGGTTGGAAAAACTGTTTTTT

J: TRBJ2-5
size: -
D: -
V: TRBV6-5
length: 15
CDR3: CASSYRGREQETQYF
DNA: TGTGCCAGCAGTTACCGAGGACGGGAACAAGAGACCCAGTACTTC

J: TRBJ2-5
size: -
D: TRBD1
V: TRBV7-3
length: 14
CDR3: CASSLGQGFETQYF
DNA: TGTGCCAGCAGCTTAGGACAGGGATTCGAGACCCAGTACTTC

J: TRBJ1-2
size: -
D: TRBD1
V: TRBV6-5
length: 13
CDR3: CASSRQGGRGYTF
DNA: TGTGCCAGCAGCAGACAGGGCGGTAGAGGCTACACCTTC

J: TRBJ1-3
size: -
D: TRBD1
V: TRBV5-1
length: 15
CDR3: CASTQGASSGNTIYF
DNA: TGCGCCAGTACCCAGGGGGCCTCCTCTGGAAACACCATATATTTT

J: TRBJ1-4
size: -
D: -
V: TRBV14
length: 15
CDR3: CASSQVGSSNEKLFF
DNA: TGTGCCAGCAGCCAAGTAGGGTCTTCTAATGAAAAACTGTTTTTT

J: TRBJ2-3
size: few
D: -
V: TRBV19
length: 14
CDR3: CASSIEGLGDTQYF
DNA: TGTGCCAGTAGTATAGAGGGGCTTGGGGATACGCAGTATTTT

J: TRBJ1-2
size: -
D: -
V: TRBV5-4
length: 16
CDR3: CASSPASDRSFYGYTF
DNA: TGTGCCAGCAGCCCGGCTTCCGACAGGTCCTTCTATGGCTACACCTTC

J: TRBJ2-1
size: -
D: TRBD2
V: TRBV2
length: 18
CDR3: CASRGVSGGLDSYNEQFF
DNA: TGTGCCAGCAGAGGAGTTAGCGGGGGCCTGGACTCCTACAATGAGCAGTTCTTC

J: TRBJ2-7
size: -
D: TRBD1
V: TRBV27
length: 15
CDR3: CASRVTGVGSYEQYF
DNA: TGTGCCAGCAGGGTTACAGGGGTCGGTTCCTACGAGCAGTACTTC